This T cell receptor beta chain was sequenced in a study of monozygotic twins with inflammatory bowel disease. Whole blood without T cell sorting served as the source of isolated total RNA. Germline CDR1 is SGHNT and CDR2 is YYREEE (reference sequence). The length of the CDR3 is 15 residues. Molecular identifiers with 6-nucleotide sample barcodes were added during cDNA synthesis via template switching. For each CDR3 protein, TCRdb gives one entry from its re-call of the 5' RACE reads, without DNA. The sample has around 410,000 distinct CDR3 sequences. Worth noting for this clonotype: Its antigen remains unidentified.

Study results and limitations: IBD patients, compared with healthy twins, shared fewer clonotypes with others (especially with disease activity). Different T cell subtypes could not be distinguished.

The gene calls are TRBV5-4 and TRBJ2-3. The source is a human donor with ulcerative colitis or Crohn's disease, or a healthy co-twin of an affected twin (not recorded which). The sequenced sample consisted of blood. CDR3 amino acids: CASSFVERSTDTQYF.